This T cell receptor beta chain is drawn from a study of identical twins. Study-wide results and caveats: One should note that invariant MAIT and iNKT cells could partly confound zero-insertion analyses.

Healthy Caucasian individuals made up all the donors. On this clonotype itself: Its target is unknown.

A universal primer site was created by template switching, with the cDNA bearing unique molecular identifiers. MiXCR was run by TCRdb on the 5' RACE reads, yielding one entry per CDR3 protein. The sample lists about 920,000 distinct CDR3 sequences, about 12% seen once, with about 1.5% in the top ten. V dropped 5 bases and J dropped 10; count of bases not matched to a gene: 10. The CDR3 sequence is 15 residues long. These data were also filed under a second study, of yellow fever vaccine responses in identical twins. That work contributes: Vaccine T cell responses of twins reportedly seemed partly convergent and partly personalized.

The J gene is TRBJ1-6, the V gene TRBV12-3 or TRBV12-4, with 8 bases matching TRBD1. Sequencing used PBMCs. The clonotype originates from a woman between 18 and 29 years old in good health. The DNA of the CDR3 is TGTGCCAGCAGTACCCGGACAGGGTCTGGCTCACCCCTCCACTTT. Protein sequence: CASSTRTGSGSPLHF.